Many counts were recorded for the clone carrying this TCR beta chain. Its antigen remains unknown. The sample belongs to a study of Graves' ophthalmopathy and Graves' hyperthyroidism. Study background: No progression to ophthalmopathy over 18 months defined stable hyperthyroidism. Study results and caveats: The model predicted progression of ophthalmopathy with a sensitivity of 70% to 71%, and its specificity was 72.22%.

Between the trimmed V and J ends, which lost 6 bases and 2 bases, there was a span of 7 bases. Per germline, CDR1 DFQATT and CDR2 SNEGSKA (reference sequence). The CDR3 is 11 residues long. TCR beta CDR3 amplification used RNA transcripts. Investigators did first-round RT-PCR with HTBI primers, then second-round multiplex PCR. TCRdb independently ran MiXCR on the multiplex PCR reads; one entry per CDR3 protein. The sample contains about 1.1 million distinct CDR3 sequences, roughly 35% of which appear only once. Other autoimmune diseases, uncontrolled infections, pregnancy or lactation excluded patients from enrollment. As diagnostic evidence, clinical symptoms, serum thyroxine, TRAb, thyroid ultrasound and orbital computed tomography were relied upon.

The sequence was obtained from an adult man with Graves' hyperthyroidism. Sequencing was performed on peripheral blood or thyroid tissue (not recorded which). The gene calls are TRBV20-1 and TRBJ1-2, with D perhaps matching TRBD1 (5 bases). The CDR3 DNA follows: TGCAGTGCCGGGGACAACTATGGCTACACCTTC. Translated, it gives CSAGDNYGYTF.